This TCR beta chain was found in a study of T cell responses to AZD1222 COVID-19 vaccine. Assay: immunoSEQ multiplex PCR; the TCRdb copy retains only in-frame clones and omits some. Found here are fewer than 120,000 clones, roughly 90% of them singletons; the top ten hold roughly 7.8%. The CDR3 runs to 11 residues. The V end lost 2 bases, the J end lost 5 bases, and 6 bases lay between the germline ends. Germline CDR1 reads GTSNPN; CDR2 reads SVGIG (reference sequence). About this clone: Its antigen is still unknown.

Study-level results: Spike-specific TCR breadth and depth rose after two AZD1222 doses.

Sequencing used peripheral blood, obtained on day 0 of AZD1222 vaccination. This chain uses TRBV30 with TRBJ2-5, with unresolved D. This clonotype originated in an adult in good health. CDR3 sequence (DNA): TGTGCCTGGAGTCCTGGGGAGACCCAGTACTTC. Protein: CAWSPGETQYF.